The next 21 T cell receptor beta chains were all read from a single sample in a study of PD-L1 blockade in urothelial cancer. Repertoires were generated with immunoSEQ multiplex PCR, while TCRdb's copy carries only in-frame clones and drops some. Of tens of thousands of clones in the sample, about 88% are singletons; the top ten hold less than 2%. The sequencing here drew on PBMCs, taken around atezolizumab (anti-PD-L1) treatment. These receptors originate from a man aged 50-59 years with urothelial cancer.

The J gene is TRBJ1-6, the V gene TRBV9, with TRBD1 as a possible D gene (6 bases). The germline CDR1 and CDR2 sequences are SGDLS and YYNGEE. With 2 bases removed from V and 5 bases from J, the gap between germline ends came to 8 bases. This CDR3 has 14 amino acids. CDR3 sequence: CASSVGQNNSPLHF. As DNA, the CDR3 is TGTGCCAGCAGCGTCGGACAGAATAATTCACCCCTCCACTTT.

The chain carries TRBV5-1 and TRBJ1-5, with D uncertain. The CDR3 has 13 residues. V dropped 0 bases and J dropped 7 bases, with 8 bases sitting between them. CDR1 SGHRS and CDR2 YFSETQ come from the germline V gene. As DNA, the CDR3 is TGCGCCAGCAGCTTGGGAGGGAGGCAGCCCCAGCATTTT. Its protein product is CASSLGGRQPQHF.

J is TRBJ1-5 and V is TRBV10-3; tentative D call: TRBD1 (5 bases). There are 15 residues in the CDR3. CDR1 is ENHRY and CDR2 is SYGVKD in the germline V gene. V gave up 8 bases and J gave up 9 bases, with 23 bases separating them. This CDR3 is CAISSAEGRSGPQHF. Written as DNA, the CDR3 is TGTGCCATCTCATCAGCGGAGGGACGGTCGGGGCCCCAGCATTTT.

The table lists this clone with a count of one. This rearrangement joins TRBV6-5 to TRBJ2-7; 8 positions agree with TRBD1. The CDR3 covers 14 residues. The germline CDR1 and CDR2 sequences are MNHEY and SVGAGI. V dropped 6 bases and J dropped 0; count of bases not matched to a gene: 4. CDR3 sequence (DNA): TGTGCCAGCAGGATGGACAGGGTCTCCTACGAGCAGTACTTC. It codes for CASRMDRVSYEQYF.

This clone turned up a few times. The chain combines TRBV27 with TRBJ1-1; D unresolved. CDR3 size: 13 residues. The V end was cut by 10 bases, the J end by 1 base, with 13 bases between. CDR1 MNHEY and CDR2 SMNVEV come from the germline V gene (reference sequence). CDR3 loop: CATRGRQNTEAFF. CDR3 DNA: TGTGCCACCCGAGGGCGGCAGAACACTGAAGCTTTCTTT.

The rearrangement uses TRBV7-2 and TRBJ1-5; 7 bases align to TRBD1. Germline assignment: CDR1 SGHTA and CDR2 FQGNSA. This CDR3 is built from 15 residues. V lost 5 bases to trimming and J lost 3 bases; unmatched junction nucleotides: 7. CDR3 protein: CASSPQGTLNQPQHF. The DNA for the CDR3 is TGTGCCAGCAGCCCACAGGGGACGCTCAATCAGCCCCAGCATTTT.

This chain connects TRBV5-1 to TRBJ2-2; 8 bases line up with TRBD1. The CDR3 runs to 17 residues. From germline, CDR1 is SGHRS and CDR2 YFSETQ. V was pared by 0 bases and J by 6 bases, with 10 bases of the junction left unmatched. The CDR3 DNA reads as TGCGCCAGCAGCTTGGGGGGGACAGGACCAAGGGCCGGGGAGCTGTTTTTT. It codes for CASSLGGTGPRAGELFF.

This clone was seen just once. V is TRBV30 and J is TRBJ2-1; 8 bases align to TRBD2. CDR3 length: 13 residues. The ends lost 3 bases at V and 5 bases at J; junction bases unmatched: 3. CDR1 and CDR2 from the germline V gene are GTSNPN and SVGIG (reference sequence). The CDR3 DNA reads TGTGCCTGGAGGCGGGAGGAAAACAATGAGCAGTTCTTC. This gives the protein CAWRREENNEQFF. Complete variable domain (other parts from reference TRBV30 and TRBJ2-1): SQTIHQWPATLVQPVGSPLSLECTVEGTSNPNLYWYRQAAGRGLQLLFYSVGIGQISSEVPQNLSASRPQDRQFILSSKKLLLSDSGFYLCAWRREENNEQFFGPGTRLTVL.

The chain recombines TRBV14 with TRBJ1-2; tentative D call: TRBD1 (5 bases). This CDR3 contains 14 residues. V lost 1 base, J lost 8 bases, and 14 bases lay in between. Per the germline V gene, CDR1 is SGHDN and CDR2 is FVKESK. CDR3 DNA sequence: TGTGCCAGCAGCCAAGTGGTGGGGGGAAGCGGCTACACCTTC. It encodes CASSQVVGGSGYTF.

This chain links TRBV4-2 with TRBJ1-1, with 7 bases that match TRBD1. The germline V gene encodes CDR1 LGHNA and CDR2 YNFKEQ. The ends lost 4 bases at V and 5 bases at J; junction bases unmatched: 7. The CDR3 sequence is 14 residues long. CDR3: CASSLQTRGTEAFF. Written as DNA, the CDR3 is TGTGCCAGCAGCCTCCAAACCAGGGGGACTGAAGCTTTCTTT.

This chain joins TRBV29-1 and TRBJ2-1; TRBD2 matches at 11 bases. This CDR3 comprises 15 residues. Trimming removed 4 bases from V and 0 bases from J; junction bases left unmatched: 2. The germline CDR1 and CDR2 sequences are SQVTM and ANQGSEA. CDR3: CSVVAGGHSYNEQFF. Written as DNA, the CDR3 is TGCAGCGTTGTAGCGGGAGGGCACTCCTACAATGAGCAGTTCTTC.

The chain combines TRBV18 with TRBJ2-7, with TRBD1 identical over 7 bases. Germline CDR1 and CDR2: KGHSH and LQKENI. The CDR3 is 14 residues long. With V trimmed by 3 bases and J by 5 bases, 7 bases remained unmatched. The CDR3 bases are TGTGCCAGCTCACCGCGACAGGGAGAGCACGAGCAGTACTTC. This codes for CASSPRQGEHEQYF. The variable domain in full, with the rest retrieved from reference TRBV18 and TRBJ2-7, is NAGVMQNPRHLVRRRGQEARLRCSPMKGHSHVYWYRQLPEEGLKFMVYLQKENIIDESGMPKERFSAEFPKEGPSILRIQQVVRGDSAAYFCASSPRQGEHEQYFGPGTRLTVT.

V usage is TRBV7-3 and J usage is TRBJ2-5; 7 bases map to TRBD2. V trimming: 1 base; J trimming: 1 base; junction bases outside the gene matches: 6. This CDR3 region has 16 residues. Germline values: CDR1 SGHTA, CDR2 FQGTGA. CDR3 nucleotide sequence: TGTGCCAGCAGCTTAAACTCAGCGGGGAGCCAAGAGACCCAGTACTTC. Its protein is CASSLNSAGSQETQYF.

The rearrangement joins TRBV6-5 to TRBJ1-1; no definite D call. The length of the CDR3 is 16 residues. Between the trimmed V and J ends, which lost 2 bases and 1 base, there was a span of 14 bases. The V gene's germline CDR1 is MNHEY and CDR2 SVGAGI. The CDR3 DNA is TGTGCCAGCAGTTACCGGAGGACCGTAAGGAACACTGAAGCTTTCTTT. This translates into CASSYRRTVRNTEAFF.

V is TRBV5-5 and J is TRBJ2-7; D is possibly TRBD2 (5 bases). V shed 4 bases and J shed 7 bases, with 9 bases lying between them. The CDR3 covers 11 residues. Germline V gene data show CDR1 as SGHKS and CDR2 as YYEKEE (reference sequence). CDR3 sequence reads: CASSLTGEQYF. The CDR3 DNA reads as TGTGCCAGCAGCCTTACGGGGGAGCAGTACTTC.

The CDR3 nucleotides are TGTGCCAGCAGTGGGACAGGGGGAGATGGCTACACCTTC. Its protein product is CASSGTGGDGYTF. This chain links TRBV25-1 with TRBJ1-2; 10 nucleotides line up with TRBD1. Trimming removed 4 bases from V and 6 bases from J; junction bases left unmatched: 2. The CDR3 runs to 13 residues. The germline V gene encodes CDR1 MGHDK and CDR2 SYGVNS.

J is TRBJ1-2 and V is TRBV14; 9 positions agree with TRBD1. Germline V gene lookup returns CDR1 SGHDN and CDR2 FVKESK. This CDR3 region has 15 residues. V lost 1 base, J lost 9 bases, and 9 bases stayed unmatched. Written as DNA, the CDR3 is TGTGCCAGCAGCCAAGGCACCGGGACAGGGTCTCGCTACACCTTC. It encodes CASSQGTGTGSRYTF.

This CDR3 reads CASSFYPIPYEQYF. CDR3 coding DNA: TGTGCCAGCAGTTTCTACCCGATCCCCTACGAGCAGTACTTC. J is TRBJ2-7 and V is TRBV2; no reliable D call. This CDR3 region has 14 residues. In germline, CDR1 is SNHLY, CDR2 FYNNEI. Trimming shortened V by 5 bases and J by 2 bases, and 13 bases separated the two germline ends.

The chain employs TRBV9 and TRBJ2-5, with D perhaps TRBD2 (6 bases). Germline CDR1 SGDLS, CDR2 YYNGEE. This CDR3 comprises 14 residues. Deletions cut 3 bases from V and 5 bases from J, with 14 bases between. The CDR3 coding sequence is TGTGCCAGCAGCGCAAGATTGGGGAGGGAGACCCAGTACTTC. Protein: CASSARLGRETQYF.

V usage is TRBV20-1 and J usage is TRBJ2-7; D call uncertain. The CDR3 spans 11 residues. V lost 3 bases, J lost 5 bases, and 8 bases lay in between. Per germline, CDR1 DFQATT and CDR2 SNEGSKA (reference sequence). The CDR3 DNA sequence: TGCAGTGCTAGTACTCCCGACGAGCAGTACTTC. Translating it yields CSASTPDEQYF.

The genes are TRBV30 and TRBJ2-3, with a tentative D call TRBD1 (5 bases). Germline V gene data show CDR1 as GTSNPN and CDR2 as SVGIG (reference sequence). With 4 bases removed from V and 1 base from J, the gap between germline ends came to 6 bases. The CDR3 sequence is 12 residues long. The CDR3 region has the DNA TGTGCCTGGATAGGGGGCACAGATACGCAGTATTTT. As protein: CAWIGGTDTQYF.